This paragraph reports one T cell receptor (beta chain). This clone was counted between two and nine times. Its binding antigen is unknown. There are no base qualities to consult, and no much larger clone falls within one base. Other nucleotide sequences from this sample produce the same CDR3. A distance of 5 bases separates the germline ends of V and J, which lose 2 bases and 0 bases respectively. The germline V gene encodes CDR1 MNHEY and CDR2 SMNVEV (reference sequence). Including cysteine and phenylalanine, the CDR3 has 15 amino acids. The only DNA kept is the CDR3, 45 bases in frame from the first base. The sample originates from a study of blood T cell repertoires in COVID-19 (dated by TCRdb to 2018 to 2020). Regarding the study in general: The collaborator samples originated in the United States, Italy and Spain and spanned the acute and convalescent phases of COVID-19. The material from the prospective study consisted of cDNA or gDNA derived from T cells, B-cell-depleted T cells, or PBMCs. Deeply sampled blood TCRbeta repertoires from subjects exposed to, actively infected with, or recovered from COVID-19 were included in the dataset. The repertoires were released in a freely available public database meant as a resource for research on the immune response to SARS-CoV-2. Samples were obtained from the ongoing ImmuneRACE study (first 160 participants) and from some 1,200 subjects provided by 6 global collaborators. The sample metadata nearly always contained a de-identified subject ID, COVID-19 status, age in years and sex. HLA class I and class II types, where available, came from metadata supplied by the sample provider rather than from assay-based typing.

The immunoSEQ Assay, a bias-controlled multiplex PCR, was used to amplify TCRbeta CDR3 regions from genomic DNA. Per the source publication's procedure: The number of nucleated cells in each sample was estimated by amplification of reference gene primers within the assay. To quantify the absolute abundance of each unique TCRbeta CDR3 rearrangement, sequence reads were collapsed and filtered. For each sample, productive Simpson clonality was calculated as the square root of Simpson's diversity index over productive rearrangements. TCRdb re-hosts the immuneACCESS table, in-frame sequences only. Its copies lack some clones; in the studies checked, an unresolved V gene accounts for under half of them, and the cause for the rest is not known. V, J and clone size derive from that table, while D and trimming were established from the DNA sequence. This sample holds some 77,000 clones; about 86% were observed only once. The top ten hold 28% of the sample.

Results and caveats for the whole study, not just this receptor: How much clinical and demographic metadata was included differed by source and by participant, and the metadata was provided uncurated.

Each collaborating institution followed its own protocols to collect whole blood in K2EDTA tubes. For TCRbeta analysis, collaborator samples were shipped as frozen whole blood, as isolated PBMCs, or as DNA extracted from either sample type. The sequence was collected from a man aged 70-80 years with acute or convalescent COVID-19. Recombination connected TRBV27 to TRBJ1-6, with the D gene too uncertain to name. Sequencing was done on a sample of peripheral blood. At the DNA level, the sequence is TGTGCCAGCAGTTTACGGAGCTCCTATAATTCACCCCTCCACTTT. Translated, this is CASSLRSSYNSPLHF.